This T cell receptor beta chain comes out of a study of shared clonotypes between healthy human individuals. Regarding the study as a whole: Clonotypes not shared had lower generation probabilities than those common to all four donors. Blood was the sole source, and tissue repertoires probably differ.

The V gene's germline CDR1 is MNHNS and CDR2 SASEGT. The CDR3 runs 15 residues. Trimming shortened V by 2 bases and J by 2 bases, and 11 bases separated the two germline ends. Comment on this clone: No antigen is known for it. The identical CDR3 is also encoded by other nucleotide sequences in the sample.

Per the authors' pipeline: ImmunoSEQ junction-only sequences lacked quality scores, so their filtering differed. Profiled with immunoSEQ multiplex PCR; TCRdb holds only in-frame clones, not every one. The V and J calls and clone size were taken over from that table, and D and trimming were inferred from the DNA. The sample yields 1,400,000 or so clones, approximately 98.5% seen once. This chain connects TRBV6-1 to TRBJ2-3; D remains ambiguous. The source of this sequence is a man aged 25-40 years in good health. The sequenced material came from naive CD4+ T cells sorted from blood. Subset here: CD45RA+ positively selected. The CDR3 is CASSERSGNTDTQYF. The CDR3 DNA is TGTGCCAGCAGTGAAAGAAGTGGGAACACAGATACGCAGTATTTT.